Each of the 21 T cell receptor beta chains below was sequenced from the same sample in a study of response to subunit inactivated influenza vaccine. A single record per CDR3 protein comes from TCRdb applying MiXCR to the RT-PCR reads. The repertoire consists of 450,000 to 500,000 distinct CDR3 sequences, with roughly 9.8% occurring once and the leading ten covering about 12%. The specimen comprised PBMCs from blood, sampled about 40 days after vaccination. The receptors shown here come from a man between 45 and 60 years old who received an inactivated influenza vaccine.

This clonotype was observed a handful of times. This chain links TRBV7-8 with TRBJ2-3; 11 bases align to TRBD2. This CDR3 is built from 17 residues. The V gene end was trimmed by 0 bases and the J gene end by 3 bases; junction bases not matched to a gene: 5. The V gene's germline CDR1 is SGHVS and CDR2 FQNEAQ. CDR3 protein: CASSLAVTSGATDTQYF. DNA of the CDR3: TGTGCCAGCAGCTTAGCCGTGACTAGCGGGGCAACAGATACGCAGTATTTT.

This clonotype has only a few counts. V is TRBV4-3 and J is TRBJ2-2, with D uncertain. Germline V gene data show CDR1 as LGHNA and CDR2 as YSLEER. V was trimmed by 4 bases and J by 0 bases, leaving 9 bases between them. CDR3 size: 15 residues. DNA for the CDR3: TGCGCCAGCAGCCTTTCACACTCGAACACCGGGGAGCTGTTTTTT. Translating it yields CASSLSHSNTGELFF.

This clonotype appeared a few times. The rearrangement joins TRBV12-3 or TRBV12-4 to TRBJ2-7; TRBD2 matches at 9 bases. The CDR3 consists of 14 residues. The junction had 7 bases not matched to a gene; V was cut back by 8 bases and J by 2 bases. In nucleotides, the CDR3 is TGTGCCAGCGGATTTAGCGGGGGTGCCTACGAGCAGTACTTC. Translating it yields CASGFSGGAYEQYF.

This chain connects TRBV11-2 to TRBJ2-5, with 10 bases matching TRBD2. The length of the CDR3 is 17 residues. The V segment lost 0 bases and the J segment 5 bases; nucleotides outside the gene matches: 9. From germline, CDR1 is SGHAT and CDR2 FQNNGV. This CDR3 is CASSLEPSGSSGETQYF. DNA for the CDR3: TGTGCCAGCAGCTTAGAACCTAGCGGGAGCTCCGGGGAGACCCAGTACTTC.

The V gene is TRBV28, the J gene TRBJ2-1; a weak D match, TRBD1 (6 bases). The germline V gene encodes CDR1 MDHEN and CDR2 SYDVKM. The CDR3 length is 16 residues. V was shortened by 6 bases and J by 4 bases, with 19 bases between the two germline ends. The CDR3 loop is CASSLPLGQKYNEQFF. DNA of the CDR3: TGTGCCAGCAGCCTTCCCTTAGGACAGAAGTACAATGAGCAGTTCTTC.

The V gene is TRBV5-5, the J gene TRBJ2-3; no clear D. V lost 3 bases and J 4 bases, leaving 9 bases between the germline ends. This CDR3 contains 13 residues. Germline V gene data show CDR1 as SGHKS and CDR2 as YYEKEE (reference sequence). CDR3 protein: CASSYDPADTQYF. CDR3 nucleotides: TGTGCCAGCAGCTACGACCCGGCAGATACGCAGTATTTT.

The V call is TRBV10-3, the J call TRBJ2-7, with D uncertain. This CDR3 has 16 amino acids. CDR1 and CDR2 (germline): ENHRY, SYGVKD. Trimming cost V 0 bases and J 1 base, with 13 bases left between them. The CDR3, as DNA: TGTGCCATCAGTGAGTCCCTTACCACCCTTTCCTACGAGCAGTACTTC. Its translation is CAISESLTTLSYEQYF.

The chain couples TRBV6-2 or TRBV6-3 to TRBJ2-1; 13 bases match TRBD2. This CDR3 region has 21 residues. The J segment lost 4 bases and the V segment lost 6 bases, leaving 21 bases of the junction unmatched. Germline lookup yields CDR1 MNHEY and CDR2 SVGEGT. The CDR3 DNA reads TGTGCCAGCAGCCCGGGACGGAGAGGACTAGCGGGAGATCATAGGTACAATGAGCAGTTCTTC. This sequence encodes CASSPGRRGLAGDHRYNEQFF.

The chain links TRBV6-2 or TRBV6-3 to TRBJ2-7; 7 bases align to TRBD2. The V and J ends lost 7 bases and 5 bases, in that order; junction bases with no gene match: 20. The germline CDR1 and CDR2 sequences are MNHEY and SVGEGT. The CDR3 is made up of 17 amino acids. This chain's CDR3 is CASTHDPTSPLVDEQYF. The CDR3 DNA reads as TGTGCCAGCACCCACGATCCGACTAGCCCCCTCGTCGACGAGCAGTACTTC.

This clonotype was observed a handful of times. The chain recombines TRBV7-9 with TRBJ2-3, with 16 bases that match TRBD2. This CDR3 comprises 17 residues. Germline V gene sequence: CDR1 SEHNR, CDR2 FQNEAQ (reference sequence). Trimming removed 7 bases from V and 5 bases from J; junction bases left unmatched: 9. CDR3 DNA sequence: TGTGCCAGCAAGCCCGCGGGACTAGCGGGGGGGCAAGATACGCAGTATTTT. It specifies CASKPAGLAGGQDTQYF.

This rearrangement joins TRBV7-2 to TRBJ2-3; maybe TRBD1 (6 bases). V dropped 5 bases and J dropped 2 bases, with 8 bases sitting between them. Germline assignment: CDR1 SGHTA and CDR2 FQGNSA. The CDR3 sequence is 13 residues long. DNA of the CDR3: TGTGCCAGCAGCCGACAGGTCACAGATACGCAGTATTTT. This translates into CASSRQVTDTQYF.

This clonotype was recorded a few times. This sequence joins TRBV7-9 and TRBJ1-2, with 9 bases aligning to TRBD1. V lost 3 bases to trimming and J lost 6 bases; unmatched junction nucleotides: 5. This CDR3 is built from 14 residues. The germline CDR1 and CDR2 sequences are SEHNR and FQNEAQ (reference sequence). The CDR3 protein is CASSFGDRVDGYTF. Here the CDR3 DNA reads TGTGCCAGCAGCTTTGGGGACAGGGTCGATGGCTACACCTTC.

This clonotype turned up a few times. The chain employs TRBV7-9 and TRBJ2-7; 8 nucleotides match TRBD1. Germline CDR1 is SEHNR and CDR2 is FQNEAQ (reference sequence). This CDR3 has 14 residues. Germline trimming cut 5 bases from V and 3 bases from J; bases unmatched to any gene: 6. CDR3 DNA: TGTGCCAGCAGCCCGAGGACAGGGTACTACGAGCAGTACTTC. This sequence encodes CASSPRTGYYEQYF.

This clonotype was counted ten times or more. The gene calls are TRBV6-2 or TRBV6-3 and TRBJ2-2; D unclear. Germline values: CDR1 MNHEY, CDR2 SVGEGT. CDR3 length: 15 amino acids. V was clipped by 0 bases and J by 3 bases, with 8 bases between them. CDR3: CASSYSARDTGELFF. For the CDR3, the DNA is TGTGCCAGCAGTTACTCGGCCAGAGACACCGGGGAGCTGTTTTTT.

This clonotype was seen at least ten times. This chain joins TRBV4-2 and TRBJ2-2; the D gene could be TRBD1 or TRBD2 (5 bases each). Trimming shortened V by 4 bases and J by 0 bases, and 12 bases separated the two germline ends. Per the germline V gene, CDR1 is LGHNA and CDR2 is YNFKEQ. The CDR3 sequence is 16 residues long. CDR3 residues: CASSLGGGPNTGELFF. The CDR3 DNA sequence: TGTGCCAGCAGCCTAGGTGGGGGACCGAACACCGGGGAGCTGTTTTTT.

Only a few counts were recorded for this clonotype. The chain is built from TRBV12-3 or TRBV12-4 and TRBJ1-1; D is unresolved. V lost 6 bases, J lost 1 base, and 9 bases lay in between. CDR3 size: 13 residues. The CDR3: CASRRAWNTEAFF. As DNA, the CDR3 is TGTGCCAGCAGAAGGGCCTGGAACACTGAAGCTTTCTTT.

This chain links TRBV20-1 with TRBJ2-5; 9 bases are a match to TRBD1. The CDR3 length is 17 residues. After removal of 3 bases from V and 4 bases from J, the junction contained 15 bases not matched to a gene. Germline assignment: CDR1 DFQATT and CDR2 SNEGSKA (reference sequence). DNA for the CDR3: TGCAGTGCTAGTCTCAATCGGGTACAGGGGGCCCGAGAGACCCAGTACTTC. Translation: CSASLNRVQGARETQYF.

This clonotype came up a few times. The chain employs TRBV6-5 and TRBJ2-7, with 7 bases aligning to TRBD2. V lost 2 bases, J lost 0 bases, and 10 bases stayed unmatched. The germline V gene encodes CDR1 MNHEY and CDR2 SVGAGI. CDR3 length: 17 residues. DNA of the CDR3: TGTGCCAGCAGTTACACGACTAGCCACAGTTCCTCCTACGAGCAGTACTTC. Amino acids: CASSYTTSHSSSYEQYF.

The chain couples TRBV25-1 to TRBJ1-2, with D tentatively TRBD1 (6 bases). The germline CDR1 and CDR2 sequences are MGHDK and SYGVNS. With 4 bases removed from V and 2 bases from J, the gap between germline ends came to 23 bases. CDR3 length: 18 residues. The CDR3 reads CASSGSPGTPTSNYGYTF. DNA for the CDR3: TGTGCCAGCAGTGGATCCCCCGGGACACCAACGTCAAACTATGGCTACACCTTC.

The rearrangement links TRBV7-9 to TRBJ2-3; D uncertain. Germline CDR1 SEHNR, CDR2 FQNEAQ (reference sequence). The CDR3 runs to 12 residues. V was clipped by 8 bases and J by 6 bases, with 12 bases between them. CDR3 loop: CASQPLGDTQYF. CDR3 sequence (DNA): TGTGCCAGCCAGCCGTTGGGGGATACGCAGTATTTT.

V usage is TRBV18 and J usage is TRBJ2-7; possibly TRBD2 for D (6 bases). Germline CDR1 is KGHSH and CDR2 is LQKENI. The CDR3 consists of 12 residues. The germline V and J ends were trimmed by 1 base and 7 bases, with 8 bases remaining between them. The CDR3 DNA reads as TGTGCCAGCTCACCACGGGCGGGGGAGCAGTACTTC. It encodes CASSPRAGEQYF.